The 18 T cell receptor beta chains presented below share a single source sample, sequenced in a study of vaccination and CD4 T cells after COVID-19. Treatment specified: approximately nine-day PBMC culture with coronavirus spike peptide pools or control peptides (ViraFEST assay). These receptors lack a known antigen. With the Oncomine TCR Beta short-read assay, DNA from cultured CD4+ T cells was sequenced. TCRdb passed the PCR reads through MiXCR, listing each CDR3 protein once. This table has under 20,000 distinct CDR3 sequences, approximately 45% appearing once. The sample here was CD4+ T cells from blood, cultured in vitro, taken after SARS-CoV-2 vaccination. These receptors were obtained from a human donor who had recovered from COVID-19.

CDR3 bases: TGTGCCAGCAGCTTATCCCGGGGGACTAGAGCCGACAATGAGCAGTTCTTC. Encoded protein: CASSLSRGTRADNEQFF. The chain combines TRBV11-2 with TRBJ2-1, with 8 bases matching TRBD2. This CDR3 has 17 residues. In germline, CDR1 is SGHAT, CDR2 FQNNGV. Trimming took 2 bases from V and 5 from J; bases not matched to a gene: 11.

This clonotype turned up a few times. CDR3 region: CASRGGLETQYF. The CDR3 nucleotides read TGTGCCAGCCGGGGAGGTCTCGAGACCCAGTACTTC. The chain joins TRBV19 to TRBJ2-5, with D maybe TRBD2 (6 bases). CDR1 and CDR2 from the germline V gene are LNHDA and SQIVND (reference sequence). Trimming removed 9 bases at V and 5 bases at J, with 13 bases between. This CDR3 comprises 12 residues.

V usage is TRBV19 and J usage is TRBJ2-7, with D perhaps TRBD1 (5 bases). V was shortened by 3 bases and J by 3 bases, with 18 bases between the two germline ends. Germline assignment: CDR1 LNHDA and CDR2 SQIVND (reference sequence). This CDR3 comprises 16 residues. The CDR3 region is CASSIRAETVYYEQYF. The CDR3 DNA is TGTGCCAGTAGTATCCGCGCTGAGACAGTCTACTACGAGCAGTACTTC.

V usage is TRBV7-2 and J usage is TRBJ1-6; D unclear. Trimming took 1 base from V and 0 from J, leaving 13 bases between them. The CDR3 is 18 amino acids. Germline CDR1 SGHTA, CDR2 FQGNSA. The CDR3 sequence is CASSLVPSVGSYNSPLHF. As DNA, the CDR3 is TGTGCCAGCAGCTTAGTCCCATCGGTGGGCTCCTATAATTCACCCCTCCACTTT. The whole variable domain, filled in from reference TRBV7-2 and TRBJ1-6, reads GAGVSQSPSNKVTEKGKDVELRCDPISGHTALYWYRQSLGQGLEFLIYFQGNSAPDKSGLPSDRFSAERTGGSVSTLTIQRTQQEDSAVYLCASSLVPSVGSYNSPLHFGNGTRLTVT.

This clonotype was counted between two and nine times. The chain couples TRBV4-2 to TRBJ2-5; 12 positions agree with TRBD2. CDR1 LGHNA and CDR2 YNFKEQ come from the germline V gene. V was clipped by 0 bases and J by 9 bases; unmatched bases: 23. The CDR3 runs 21 residues. The CDR3 coding sequence is TGTGCCAGCAGCCAAGATGCCGAAAATCACGGTTGGACTAGCGGGAAGCGGGCCCAGTACTTC. Its translation: CASSQDAENHGWTSGKRAQYF.

J is TRBJ1-1 and V is TRBV6-2 or TRBV6-3; a possible D gene is TRBD1 (5 bases). CDR1 is MNHEY and CDR2 is SVGEGT in the germline V gene. The CDR3 loop spans 15 amino acids. The V end was cut by 0 bases, the J end by 3 bases, with 11 bases between. CDR3 nucleotide sequence: TGTGCCAGCAGTTACTCGCTCGGGGGGGACACTGAAGCTTTCTTT. Protein product: CASSYSLGGDTEAFF.

Note on this clonotype: One end of the junction is discordant with germline, which a read error may explain. V is TRBV5-4 and J is TRBJ2-1; D assignment may be TRBD1 or TRBD2 (5 bases each). Germline lookup yields CDR1 SGHNT and CDR2 YYREEE (reference sequence). This CDR3 comprises 14 residues. The CDR3 DNA sequence: TGTGCCAGCAGCCGGGGCAGCTCCTACAACGAGCAGTTCTTC. The encoded protein is CASSRGSSYNEQFF.

The genes are TRBV7-9 and TRBJ2-5, with TRBD2 matching 7 bases. The germline V gene encodes CDR1 SEHNR and CDR2 FQNEAQ (reference sequence). V shed 3 bases, J shed 5 bases, and the junction held 3 bases outside the gene matches. This CDR3 contains 13 residues. CDR3 sequence reads: CASSFRGEETQYF. The CDR3, as DNA: TGTGCCAGCAGCTTTCGGGGGGAGGAGACCCAGTACTTC. The full variable domain, in which reference TRBV7-9 and TRBJ2-5 provide the parts outside the CDR3, is DTGVSQNPRHKITKRGQNVTFRCDPISEHNRLYWYRQTLGQGPEFLTYFQNEAQLEKSRLLSDRFSAERPKGSFSTLEIQRTEQGDSAMYLCASSFRGEETQYFGPGTRLLVL.

Remarks on this clonotype: No DNA is shown, since the ends of the CDR3 on it are uncertain; the CDR3 is the one TCRdb lists. J is TRBJ2-5 and V is TRBV20-1; the table's D call, TRBD2, has no DNA check behind it. The CDR3 is 24 amino acids in total, end residues counted. CDR1 DFQATT and CDR2 SNEGSKA come from the germline V gene (reference sequence). CDR3 sequence: CSAGDSALYLCASSLTAAQETQYF.

V is TRBV11-3 and J is TRBJ2-3; D remains ambiguous. The CDR3 has 13 residues. The germline CDR1 and CDR2 sequences are SGHNT and YENEEA. V shed 0 bases and J shed 4 bases, with 5 bases lying between them. As DNA, the CDR3 is TGTGCCAGCAGCTTAGATATTGCAGATACGCAGTATTTT. This translates into CASSLDIADTQYF.

This clonotype came up a few times. The chain combines TRBV5-6 with TRBJ1-2, with 7 bases matching TRBD1. The V segment lost 1 base and the J segment 3 bases; nucleotides outside the gene matches: 12. Germline V gives CDR1 SGHDT, CDR2 YYEEEE. The CDR3 consists of 17 residues. For the CDR3, the DNA is TGTGCCAGCAGCTTGTCTTTGAGGGGGCAGGTGGACTATGGCTACACCTTC. Residues: CASSLSLRGQVDYGYTF. Full variable domain (missing parts from reference TRBV5-6 and TRBJ1-2): DAGVTQSPTHLIKTRGQQVTLRCSPKSGHDTVSWYQQALGQGPQFIFQYYEEEERQRGNFPDRFSGHQFPNYSSELNVNALLLGDSALYLCASSLSLRGQVDYGYTFGSGTRLTVV.

The chain uses TRBV20-1 and TRBJ2-7, with a weak D call TRBD2 (6 bases). The V end was cut by 0 bases, the J end by 0 bases, with 12 bases between. Germline-derived CDR1 and CDR2 are DFQATT and SNEGSKA (reference sequence). The CDR3 extends over 15 amino acids. In DNA, the CDR3 is TGCAGTGCTAGAGATTTCCCTAGCGACTCCTACGAGCAGTACTTC. This encodes CSARDFPSDSYEQYF.

This chain joins TRBV5-4 and TRBJ2-5; D perhaps matches TRBD1 (6 bases). Trimming pared 1 base from V and 5 bases from J, leaving 15 bases between. Germline loops: CDR1 SGHNT, CDR2 YYREEE (reference sequence). The CDR3 consists of 15 residues. In DNA, the CDR3 is TGTGCCAGCAGCTTGCCGAAAGGAAGGGGGGAGACCCAGTACTTC. Its protein is CASSLPKGRGETQYF.

V gene TRBV7-9 combines with J gene TRBJ2-7; 7 nucleotides line up with TRBD2. CDR1 is SEHNR, CDR2 FQNEAQ, per germline (reference sequence). V shed 6 bases and J 9 bases; nucleotides not matched to a gene: 14. The CDR3 runs 14 residues. The CDR3: CASSESGESVRQYF. In nucleotides, the CDR3 is TGTGCCAGCAGTGAGAGCGGGGAGAGCGTTCGGCAGTACTTC.

Only a few counts were recorded for this clonotype. The chain employs TRBV5-4 and TRBJ2-7; 7 positions match TRBD2. V lost 4 bases, J lost 0 bases, and 13 bases stayed unmatched. The CDR3 sequence is 17 residues long. CDR1 is SGHNT and CDR2 is YYREEE in the germline V gene (reference sequence). In DNA form, the CDR3 reads TGTGCCAGCAGCCCCCGGCCTAGCGGCAGTAGCTCCTACGAGCAGTACTTC. Translation gives CASSPRPSGSSSYEQYF. Full variable domain (remainder filled in from reference TRBV5-4 and TRBJ2-7): ETGVTQSPTHLIKTRGQQVTLRCSSQSGHNTVSWYQQALGQGPQFIFQYYREEENGRGNFPPRFSGLQFPNYSSELNVNALELDDSALYLCASSPRPSGSSSYEQYFGPGTRLTVT.

In this sample, this clonotype turned up a few times. The V call is TRBV19, the J call TRBJ1-2; 9 nucleotides agree with TRBD1. The CDR3 extends over 16 amino acids. Germline values: CDR1 LNHDA, CDR2 SQIVND (reference sequence). J gave up 3 bases and V 6 bases, and 11 bases lay outside the gene matches. CDR3 coding DNA: TGTGCCAGTAGATCAAAACCGGGACAGGGACACTATGGCTACACCTTC. This translates into CASRSKPGQGHYGYTF.

This rearrangement joins TRBV11-2 to TRBJ2-7; 8 bases fit TRBD1. Losses at the gene ends were 3 bases for V and 0 bases for J; bases not matched to a gene: 4. CDR3 size: 15 residues. Per the germline V gene, CDR1 is SGHAT and CDR2 is FQNNGV. The CDR3 loop is CASSLGTGLSYEQYF. The CDR3 DNA reads TGTGCCAGCAGCTTGGGGACAGGCCTCTCCTACGAGCAGTACTTC.

V and J are TRBV5-6 and TRBJ2-7; no clear D gene. Per germline, CDR1 SGHDT and CDR2 YYEEEE. V was shortened by 2 bases and J by 2 bases, with 8 bases between the two germline ends. The CDR3 loop spans 13 amino acids. The CDR3 DNA sequence: TGTGCCAGCAGCTTTTGGGAACCCTACGAGCAGTACTTC. The encoded protein is CASSFWEPYEQYF.